This TCR beta chain came from a study of post-analysis software for immune sequencing data. The study, taken as a whole, reports: Controls' normalized Chao1 diversity significantly exceeded that of multiple sclerosis patients. Among five TRBV segments more frequent in patients than controls were TRBV5-6, TRBV5-1 and TRBV20-1. Analysis by F measure revealed that same-batch samples clustered strongly together.

Tagging with unique molecular identifiers was a feature of the TCR beta cDNA libraries. Each CDR3 protein is one row after TCRdb ran MiXCR on the PCR reads. The sample has 450,000 to 700,000 distinct CDR3 sequences, around 44% seen once. V was cut by 3 bases and J by 10 bases, with 8 bases left in between. Germline CDR1 SGHDT, CDR2 YYEEEE. The CDR3 loop spans 11 amino acids. On this clonotype itself: Its antigen is not identified.

This TCR came from a girl aged 5-17 years with multiple sclerosis. V and J are TRBV5-6 and TRBJ2-1; D is ambiguous. Sequencing was done on a sample of blood. CDR3 sequence (DNA): TGTGCCAGCAGCTCCGCCCCGGAGCAGTTCTTC. It encodes CASSSAPEQFF. Complete variable domain (other parts from reference TRBV5-6 and TRBJ2-1): DAGVTQSPTHLIKTRGQQVTLRCSPKSGHDTVSWYQQALGQGPQFIFQYYEEEERQRGNFPDRFSGHQFPNYSSELNVNALLLGDSALYLCASSSAPEQFFGPGTRLTVL.